This T cell receptor (beta chain) is from a study of T cells expressing NK-cell markers. Notes on the study in general: Among CD8+ T cells from several donors, dominant NKG2C+ clonotypes accounted for roughly 1.0-8%.

The TCR beta cDNA came from 5'RACE template switching with UMIs. Following a re-call of the 5' RACE reads, TCRdb has one entry per CDR3 protein and lacks DNA. Its clone listing holds under 600,000 distinct CDR3 sequences. With regard to this clonotype: Its matching antigen is unknown.

CDR1 is SGHVS, CDR2 FQNEAQ, per germline. There are 15 residues in the CDR3. The clonotype was recovered from a woman in her fifties or sixties in good health. This chain links TRBV7-8 with TRBJ2-5; TCRdb designates TRBD2, a call that cannot be tested without DNA. Sequenced input: blood T cells: a sorted CD56 or NKG2C T cell subset, CD4+ or CD8+ T cells, or bulk PBMC T cells (not recorded which). CDR3 loop: CASSLGVTSVETQYF.